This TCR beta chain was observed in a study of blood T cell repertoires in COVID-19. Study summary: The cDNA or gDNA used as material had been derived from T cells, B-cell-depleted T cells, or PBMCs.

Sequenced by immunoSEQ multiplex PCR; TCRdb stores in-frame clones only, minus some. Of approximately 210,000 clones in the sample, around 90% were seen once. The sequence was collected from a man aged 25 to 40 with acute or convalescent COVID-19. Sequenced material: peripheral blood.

CDR3 residues: CASSPGLAGGGEFF. The DNA for the CDR3 is TGTGCCAGCAGCCCGGGACTAGCGGGGGGAGGGGAGTTCTTC. The genes are TRBV3-1 (or the pseudogene TRBV3-2) and TRBJ2-1, with TRBD2 matching over 15 bases. Germline CDR1 is LGHDT and CDR2 is YNNKEL (reference sequence). The CDR3 totals 14 residues. Trimming cost V 4 bases and J 14 bases; bases outside gene matches: 6.